This T cell receptor beta chain was documented in a study of CD8 T cells in ankylosing spondylitis. Study-wide results and limits: Researchers reportedly found disease-linked clones significantly enriched in matched ankylosing spondylitis synovial fluid. Ankylosing spondylitis blood appeared to be characterized by a TCR beta motif of eight or nine highly homologous variants. Several of the motif variants were reported before in synovial fluid and blood from reactive arthritis.

This clonotype was seen many times. What it binds is not known. With molecular barcodes, quantitative 5'-RACE was used to make the TCR beta libraries. TCRdb processed the 5' RACE reads anew with MiXCR; each CDR3 protein has one entry. The data show around 330,000 distinct CDR3 sequences, with approximately 10% seen just once and 8% to 9.5% held by the top ten. This clonotype was obtained from a female donor with ankylosing spondylitis or in good health (not recorded which). Material: blood, either unsorted or a sorted T cell fraction (not recorded which).

This CDR3 is CSATSAGGLGDTQYF. CDR3 bases: TGCAGTGCTACATCAGCGGGGGGGCTTGGAGATACGCAGTATTTT. V is TRBV20-1 and J is TRBJ2-3; 10 nucleotides align to TRBD2. The germline gives CDR1 DFQATT, CDR2 SNEGSKA (reference sequence). Losses at the gene ends were 4 bases for V and 5 bases for J; bases not matched to a gene: 9. The CDR3 is 15 residues long.